This TCR beta chain was observed in a study of cytomegalovirus exposure and HLA in healthy donors. The length of the CDR3 is 14 residues. Germline CDR1 and CDR2: SEHNR and FQNEAQ (reference sequence). Trimming stripped 1 base from V and 4 bases from J, with 10 bases between. As concerns this clone: Its specificity is not known.

60 Vbeta and 13 Jbeta primers were used in PCR. Sequenced by immunoSEQ multiplex PCR; TCRdb stores in-frame clones only, minus some. The data show 150,000 to 200,000 clones, 79% seen once. The study's findings and limits: Most TCR sequences proved rare, with some public TCRs found in many donors. Certain indistinguishable V segments, among them TRBV6-2 and TRBV6-3, were excluded. A few chains linked to CMV were shown in vitro to be specific for CMV antigens.

The chain has TRBV7-9 and TRBJ1-1, with D possibly matching TRBD1 (5 bases). The origin of this receptor is a woman aged 45-65 years in good health and CMV-seronegative. The specimen was PBMCs. CDR3 residues: CASSLVKGITEAFF. CDR3 coding DNA: TGTGCCAGCAGCTTAGTTAAGGGGATCACTGAAGCTTTCTTT.